These 18 T cell receptor beta chains originate from one sample sequenced in a study of OX40 agonist ivuxolimab in advanced cancers. Some clones are missing from TCRdb's copy, which holds only in-frame ones; the method was immunoSEQ multiplex PCR. Altogether about 58,000 clones are present, over 80% being singletons, with the ten largest covering 3.1%. Sequenced material: CD4+ or CD8+ T cells sorted from blood, taken in a trial of the OX40 agonist ivuxolimab. These receptors were collected from an adult with an advanced solid tumor such as melanoma, head and neck, liver or kidney cancer.

The DNA for the CDR3 is TGTGCCAGCAGTGAGGGAATGAGCAGGACGCGTGGGCAGTATTTT. It translates to CASSEGMSRTRGQYF. This chain connects TRBV2 to TRBJ2-3, with D uncertain. Per the germline V gene, CDR1 is SNHLY and CDR2 is FYNNEI. The CDR3 covers 15 residues. V was cut by 3 bases and J by 11 bases, with 21 bases left in between.

This chain links TRBV6-5 with TRBJ2-7; tentatively, D is TRBD2 (6 bases). Germline CDR1 MNHEY, CDR2 SVGAGI. Trimming took off 8 bases at V and 7 bases at J, with 12 bases between the two ends. The CDR3 consists of 11 residues. The CDR3 sequence: CASPPRGEQYF. Written as DNA, the CDR3 is TGTGCCAGCCCCCCGCGGGGAGAGCAGTACTTC.

The chain uses TRBV14 and TRBJ1-2; D unclear. Germline V gene lookup returns CDR1 SGHDN and CDR2 FVKESK. V gave up 4 bases and J gave up 6 bases, with 12 bases separating them. The CDR3 has 13 residues. CDR3 residues: CASSPDWLDGYTF. DNA for the CDR3: TGTGCCAGCAGCCCAGACTGGTTGGATGGCTACACCTTC.

The chain couples TRBV11-3 to TRBJ2-3; D not certain. Germline values: CDR1 SGHNT, CDR2 YENEEA. This CDR3 has 14 amino acids. The ends were cut back, 11 bases at V and 0 bases at J, with 15 bases in the middle. In DNA, the CDR3 is TGTGCCTCCAAAGGGCGGTCTAGCACAGATACGCAGTATTTT. It codes for CASKGRSSTDTQYF.

As regards this clone: Sequence at one end of the junction differs from germline and may be a read error. This rearrangement joins TRBV7-7 to TRBJ2-5; 8 bases fit TRBD2. The V gene's germline CDR1 is SSHAT and CDR2 FNYEAQ (reference sequence). The CDR3 has 13 amino acids. CDR3 coding DNA: TGTGCTAGCAGCCAAAGCGGGGGCGGGACCCAGTACTTC. As protein: CASSQSGGGTQYF.

The chain joins TRBV11-3 to TRBJ1-4; maybe TRBD1 (5 bases). The V and J ends lost 6 bases and 7 bases respectively, with 9 bases between them. The V gene's germline CDR1 is SGHNT and CDR2 YENEEA. This CDR3 region has 12 residues. CDR3 amino acids: CASRGEGEKLFF. CDR3 coding DNA: TGTGCCAGCAGGGGGGAAGGTGAAAAACTGTTTTTT.

The chain carries TRBV7-2 and TRBJ2-3, with 10 bases identical to TRBD2. After removal of 4 bases from V and 5 bases from J, the junction contained 6 bases not matched to a gene. Looked up from germline, CDR1 is SGHTA and CDR2 is FQGNSA. The CDR3 is made up of 15 amino acids. CDR3 DNA sequence: TGTGCCAGCAGCTCGGAGCGGGGGGGCAGAGATACGCAGTATTTT. Its translation: CASSSERGGRDTQYF.

V and J are TRBV19 and TRBJ2-1; D possibly corresponds to TRBD2 (6 bases). Germline V gene sequence: CDR1 LNHDA, CDR2 SQIVND (reference sequence). This CDR3 is built from 17 residues. Trimming removed 6 bases at V and 8 bases at J, with 26 bases between. This CDR3 reads CASSLRPGQAGGDEQFF. The CDR3 DNA follows: TGTGCCAGTAGCTTGCGTCCCGGGCAGGCCGGAGGGGATGAGCAGTTCTTC.

The chain joins TRBV7-2 to TRBJ2-7; D could derive from TRBD1 or TRBD2 (5 bases each). There are 15 residues in the CDR3. Between the trimmed V and J ends, which lost 5 bases and 2 bases, there was a span of 16 bases. Germline V lookup: CDR1 SGHTA, CDR2 FQGNSA. The chain's CDR3 is CASSILGDWAYEQYF. The CDR3 nucleotides are TGTGCCAGCAGCATACTGGGGGATTGGGCCTACGAGCAGTACTTC.

The rearrangement links TRBV18 to TRBJ2-7; no clear D. V lost 2 bases and J lost 1, with 12 bases in between. The germline V gene has CDR1 KGHSH and CDR2 LQKENI. There are 15 residues in the CDR3. The CDR3 nucleotides are TGTGCCAGCTCACCAAGAGACCCCTCTTCCTACGAGCAGTACTTC. Protein sequence: CASSPRDPSSYEQYF.

The rearrangement joins TRBV28 to TRBJ1-5, with 7 bases lining up with TRBD1. Per the germline V gene, CDR1 is MDHEN and CDR2 is SYDVKM. The CDR3 length is 13 residues. Germline trimming cut 8 bases from V and 11 bases from J; bases unmatched to any gene: 12. CDR3 bases: TGTGCCAGCTCCCCAGGGGGTAGGTGGACCCAGCATTTT. Amino acids: CASSPGGRWTQHF.

V and J are TRBV18 and TRBJ2-7; 10 bases match TRBD2. There are 16 residues in the CDR3. V trimming: 0 bases; J trimming: 1 base; junction bases outside the gene matches: 3. CDR1 is KGHSH and CDR2 is LQKENI in the germline V gene. This CDR3 reads CASSPPAGGISYEQYF. DNA for the CDR3: TGTGCCAGCTCACCACCAGCGGGGGGGATATCCTACGAGCAGTACTTC.

The J gene is TRBJ2-1, the V gene TRBV19, with D hard to call. CDR1 LNHDA and CDR2 SQIVND come from the germline V gene (reference sequence). The CDR3 spans 11 residues. V lost 8 bases to trimming and J lost 8 bases, with 10 bases between them. The CDR3 protein is CASRGVDEQFF. The CDR3 DNA sequence: TGTGCCAGTCGTGGGGTGGATGAGCAGTTCTTC.

The J gene is TRBJ2-3, the V gene TRBV27; possibly TRBD2 for D (5 bases). V lost 3 bases to trimming and J lost 0 bases, with 10 bases between them. CDR3 length: 15 residues. CDR1 is MNHEY, CDR2 SMNVEV, per germline (reference sequence). CDR3 amino acids: CASSLKDFSTDTQYF. In DNA form, the CDR3 reads TGTGCCAGCAGTTTGAAGGACTTTAGCACAGATACGCAGTATTTT.

The chain links TRBV29-1 to TRBJ2-1; unclear D gene. Trimming stripped 5 bases from V and 2 bases from J, with 13 bases between. This CDR3 comprises 14 residues. CDR1 and CDR2 (germline): SQVTM, ANQGSEA. CDR3 amino acids: CSVITHNTYNEQFF. In nucleotides, the CDR3 is TGCAGCGTTATCACCCATAACACCTACAATGAGCAGTTCTTC.

This chain joins TRBV9 and TRBJ2-2; D is undetermined. Trimming took off 0 bases at V and 9 bases at J, with 6 bases between the two ends. Germline values: CDR1 SGDLS, CDR2 YYNGEE. This CDR3 contains 12 residues. The CDR3 region is CASSVVARELFF. The CDR3 DNA follows: TGTGCCAGCAGCGTAGTGGCCAGGGAGCTGTTTTTT.

The CDR3 sequence: CASSLVPSGGLSYNEQFF. The CDR3 bases are TGTGCCAGCAGCTTAGTCCCTAGCGGGGGGCTCTCCTACAATGAGCAGTTCTTC. The rearrangement joins TRBV7-2 to TRBJ2-1; 11 nucleotides match TRBD2. Germline lookup yields CDR1 SGHTA and CDR2 FQGNSA. The trim removed 1 base at V and 0 bases at J, leaving 5 bases unmatched. This CDR3 has 18 residues. The full variable domain, its missing parts supplied by reference TRBV7-2 and TRBJ2-1, is GAGVSQSPSNKVTEKGKDVELRCDPISGHTALYWYRQSLGQGLEFLIYFQGNSAPDKSGLPSDRFSAERTGGSVSTLTIQRTQQEDSAVYLCASSLVPSGGLSYNEQFFGPGTRLTVL.

The chain combines TRBV11-2 with TRBJ2-5; D call uncertain. Germline V gene lookup returns CDR1 SGHAT and CDR2 FQNNGV. The CDR3 length is 14 residues. V was trimmed by 3 bases and J by 5 bases, leaving 13 bases between them. CDR3 sequence reads: CASSFGTTGETQYF. The CDR3 bases are TGTGCCAGCAGCTTCGGAACCACTGGGGAGACCCAGTACTTC.